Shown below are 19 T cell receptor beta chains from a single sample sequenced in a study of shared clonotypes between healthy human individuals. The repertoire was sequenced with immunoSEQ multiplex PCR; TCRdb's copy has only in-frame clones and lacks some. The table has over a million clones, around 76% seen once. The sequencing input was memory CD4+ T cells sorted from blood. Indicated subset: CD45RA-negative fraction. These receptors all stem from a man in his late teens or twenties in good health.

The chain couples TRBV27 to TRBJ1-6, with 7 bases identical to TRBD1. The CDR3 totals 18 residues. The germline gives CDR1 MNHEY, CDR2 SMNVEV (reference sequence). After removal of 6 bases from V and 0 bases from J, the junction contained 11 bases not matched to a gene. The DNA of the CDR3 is TGTGCCAGCAGACCTCTAGGGACAGCAAGCTCCTATAATTCACCCCTCCACTTT. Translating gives CASRPLGTASSYNSPLHF.

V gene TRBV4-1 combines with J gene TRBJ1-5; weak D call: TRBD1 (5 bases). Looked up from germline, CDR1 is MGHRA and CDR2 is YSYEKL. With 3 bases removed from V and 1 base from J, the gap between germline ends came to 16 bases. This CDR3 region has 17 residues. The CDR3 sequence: CASSHERTQGSNQPQHF. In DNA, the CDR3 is TGCGCCAGCAGCCACGAGAGAACCCAGGGAAGCAATCAGCCCCAGCATTTT.

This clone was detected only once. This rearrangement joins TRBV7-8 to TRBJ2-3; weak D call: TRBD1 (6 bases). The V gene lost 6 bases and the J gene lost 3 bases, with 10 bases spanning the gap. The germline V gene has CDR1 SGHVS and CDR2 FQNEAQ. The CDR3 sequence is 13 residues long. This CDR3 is CASRKGETDTQYF. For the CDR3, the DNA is TGTGCCAGCAGGAAGGGGGAAACAGATACGCAGTATTTT. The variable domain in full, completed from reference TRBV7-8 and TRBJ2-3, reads GAGVSQSPRYKVAKRGQDVALRCDPISGHVSLFWYQQALGQGPEFLTYFQNEAQLDKSGLPSDRFFAERPEGSVSTLKIQRTQQEDSAVYLCASRKGETDTQYFGPGTRLTVL.

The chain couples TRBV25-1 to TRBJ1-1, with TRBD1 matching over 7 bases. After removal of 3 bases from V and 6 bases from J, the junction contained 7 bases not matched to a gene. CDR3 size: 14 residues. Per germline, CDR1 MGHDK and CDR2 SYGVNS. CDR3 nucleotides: TGTGCCAGCAGTGATTCTCGACAGGGCGCTGAAGCTTTCTTT. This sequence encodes CASSDSRQGAEAFF.

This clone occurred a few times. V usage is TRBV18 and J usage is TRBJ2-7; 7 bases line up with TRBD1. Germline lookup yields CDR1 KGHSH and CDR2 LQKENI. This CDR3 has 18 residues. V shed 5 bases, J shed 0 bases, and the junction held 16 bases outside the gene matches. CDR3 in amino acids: CASSSTLLLTGSSYEQYF. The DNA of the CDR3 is TGTGCCAGCTCATCAACGCTACTCTTGACAGGGAGCTCCTACGAGCAGTACTTC.

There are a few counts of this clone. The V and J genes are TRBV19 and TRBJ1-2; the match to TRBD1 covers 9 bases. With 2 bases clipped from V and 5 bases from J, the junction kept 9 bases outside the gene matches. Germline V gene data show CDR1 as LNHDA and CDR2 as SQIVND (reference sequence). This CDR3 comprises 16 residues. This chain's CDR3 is CASSISGTGSMYGYTF. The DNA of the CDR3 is TGTGCCAGTAGTATATCTGGGACAGGGAGTATGTATGGCTACACCTTC.

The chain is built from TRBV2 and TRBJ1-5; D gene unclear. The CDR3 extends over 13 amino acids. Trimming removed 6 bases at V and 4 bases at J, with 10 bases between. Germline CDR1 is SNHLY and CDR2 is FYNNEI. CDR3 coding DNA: TGTGCCAGCAGCGATCCGGGGAATCAGCCCCAGCATTTT. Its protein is CASSDPGNQPQHF.

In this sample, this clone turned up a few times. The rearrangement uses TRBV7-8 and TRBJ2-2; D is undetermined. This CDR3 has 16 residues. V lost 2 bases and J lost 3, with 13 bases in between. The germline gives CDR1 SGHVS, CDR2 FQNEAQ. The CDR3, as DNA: TGTGCCAGCAGCTTAAGATCGGGTAGCTACACCGGGGAGCTGTTTTTT. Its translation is CASSLRSGSYTGELFF.

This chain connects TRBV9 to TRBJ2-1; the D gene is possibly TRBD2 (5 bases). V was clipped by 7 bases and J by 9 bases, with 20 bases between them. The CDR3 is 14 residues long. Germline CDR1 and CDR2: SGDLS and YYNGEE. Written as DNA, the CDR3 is TGTGCCAGCGGCGGAAGCGGCTTAGAGAGTGAGCAGTTCTTC. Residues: CASGGSGLESEQFF.

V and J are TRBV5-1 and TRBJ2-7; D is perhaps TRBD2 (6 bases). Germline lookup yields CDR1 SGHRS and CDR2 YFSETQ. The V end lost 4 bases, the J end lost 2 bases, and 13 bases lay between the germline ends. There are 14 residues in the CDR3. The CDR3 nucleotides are TGCGCCAGCAGCCACGGACTAACCACCTACGAGCAGTACTTC. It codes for CASSHGLTTYEQYF.

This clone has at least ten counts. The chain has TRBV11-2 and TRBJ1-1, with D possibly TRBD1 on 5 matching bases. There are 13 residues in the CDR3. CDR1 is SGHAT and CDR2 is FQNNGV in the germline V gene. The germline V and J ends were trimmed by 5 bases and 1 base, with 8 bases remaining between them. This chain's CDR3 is CASSNDRNTEAFF. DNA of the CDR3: TGTGCCAGCAGCAATGACAGGAACACTGAAGCTTTCTTT.

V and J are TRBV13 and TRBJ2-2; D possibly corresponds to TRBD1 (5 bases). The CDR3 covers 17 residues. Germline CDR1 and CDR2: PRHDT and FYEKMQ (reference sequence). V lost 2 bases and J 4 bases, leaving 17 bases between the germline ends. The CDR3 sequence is CASSLTSGRGATGELFF. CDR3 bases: TGTGCCAGCAGCTTAACGAGTGGTAGGGGTGCCACCGGGGAGCTGTTTTTT.

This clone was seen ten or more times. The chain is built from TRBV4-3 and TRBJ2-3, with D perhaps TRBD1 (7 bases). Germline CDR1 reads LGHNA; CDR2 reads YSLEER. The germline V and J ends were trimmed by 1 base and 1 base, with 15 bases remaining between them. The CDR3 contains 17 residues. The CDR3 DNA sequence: TGCGCCAGCAGCCAAGGGTCTCAGGGGGGTCGCACAGATACGCAGTATTTT. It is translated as CASSQGSQGGRTDTQYF.

CDR3 sequence reads: CSAPGQFFGYTF. CDR3 coding DNA: TGCAGCGCTCCTGGGCAGTTCTTTGGCTACACCTTC. V and J are TRBV29-1 and TRBJ1-2; D gene unclear. This CDR3 is 12 amino acids long. The germline V gene has CDR1 SQVTM and CDR2 ANQGSEA. V lost 7 bases, J lost 7 bases, and 16 bases lay in between.

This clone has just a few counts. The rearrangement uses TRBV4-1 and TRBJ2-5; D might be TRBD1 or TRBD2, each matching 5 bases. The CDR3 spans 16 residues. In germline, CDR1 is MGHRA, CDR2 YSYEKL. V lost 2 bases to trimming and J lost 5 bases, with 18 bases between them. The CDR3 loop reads CASSQRLGAPEETQYF. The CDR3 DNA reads TGCGCCAGCAGCCAACGCCTCGGGGCTCCGGAGGAGACCCAGTACTTC.

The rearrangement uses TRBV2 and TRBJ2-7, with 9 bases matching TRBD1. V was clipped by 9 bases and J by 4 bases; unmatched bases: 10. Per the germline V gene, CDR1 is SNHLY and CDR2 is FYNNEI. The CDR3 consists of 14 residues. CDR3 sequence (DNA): TGTGCCAGTAAATCATCGGGACAGGGTTACGAGCAGTACTTC. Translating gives CASKSSGQGYEQYF.

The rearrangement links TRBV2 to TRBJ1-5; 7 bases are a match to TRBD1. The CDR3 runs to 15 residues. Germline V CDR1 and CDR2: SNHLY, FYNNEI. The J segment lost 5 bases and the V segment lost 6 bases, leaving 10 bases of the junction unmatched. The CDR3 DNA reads TGTGCCAGCAGGAGGGGAGGGGGCGCGGATCAGCCCCAGCATTTT. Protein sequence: CASRRGGGADQPQHF. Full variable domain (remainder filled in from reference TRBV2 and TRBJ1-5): EPEVTQTPSHQVTQMGQEVILRCVPISNHLYFYWYRQILGQKVEFLVSFYNNEISEKSEIFDDQFSVERPDGSNFTLKIRSTKLEDSAMYFCASRRGGGADQPQHFGDGTRLSIL.

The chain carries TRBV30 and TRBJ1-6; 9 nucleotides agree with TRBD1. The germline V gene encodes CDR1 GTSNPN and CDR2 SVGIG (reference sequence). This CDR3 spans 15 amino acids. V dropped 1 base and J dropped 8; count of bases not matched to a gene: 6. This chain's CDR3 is CAWSAYRGLYSPLHF. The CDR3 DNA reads TGTGCCTGGAGTGCTTACAGGGGGCTGTATTCACCCCTCCACTTT.

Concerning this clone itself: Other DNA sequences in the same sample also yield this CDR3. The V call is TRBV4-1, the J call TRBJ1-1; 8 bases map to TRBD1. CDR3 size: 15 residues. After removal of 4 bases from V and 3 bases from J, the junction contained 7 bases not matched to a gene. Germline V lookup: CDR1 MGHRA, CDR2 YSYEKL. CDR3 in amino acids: CASSRGQGRDTEAFF. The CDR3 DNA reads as TGCGCCAGCAGCCGAGGACAGGGCAGAGACACTGAAGCTTTCTTT.